The source of this T cell receptor (beta chain) is a study of radiation and T cells in renal cell carcinoma. Time point of the sample: blood 4 weeks post-SBRT, at nephrectomy. Treatment of the sample: 15 Gy SBRT to primary tumor, nephrectomy 4 weeks later. Serial blood draws occurred at baseline and 2 and 4 weeks post-SBRT. The tumor was a clear cell renal cell carcinoma. This clone was seen a single time. Only in-frame clones appear in the TCRdb table, and some are missing; sequencing was by immunoSEQ multiplex PCR. The table has about 78,000 clones, roughly nine tenths seen once. This CDR3 comprises 14 residues. The V gene lost 7 bases and the J gene lost 2 bases, with 15 bases spanning the gap. CDR1 and CDR2 (germline): MNHEY, SVGAGI.

The chain has TRBV6-5 and TRBJ2-7, with D unclear. The receptor was isolated from a woman in her seventies with renal cell carcinoma. Sequenced material: blood, taken from a patient whose treatment included radiotherapy and nephrectomy. CDR3 nucleotide sequence: TGTGCCAGCATGGAACCCTCTAGGACCTACGAGCAGTACTTC. This encodes CASMEPSRTYEQYF.